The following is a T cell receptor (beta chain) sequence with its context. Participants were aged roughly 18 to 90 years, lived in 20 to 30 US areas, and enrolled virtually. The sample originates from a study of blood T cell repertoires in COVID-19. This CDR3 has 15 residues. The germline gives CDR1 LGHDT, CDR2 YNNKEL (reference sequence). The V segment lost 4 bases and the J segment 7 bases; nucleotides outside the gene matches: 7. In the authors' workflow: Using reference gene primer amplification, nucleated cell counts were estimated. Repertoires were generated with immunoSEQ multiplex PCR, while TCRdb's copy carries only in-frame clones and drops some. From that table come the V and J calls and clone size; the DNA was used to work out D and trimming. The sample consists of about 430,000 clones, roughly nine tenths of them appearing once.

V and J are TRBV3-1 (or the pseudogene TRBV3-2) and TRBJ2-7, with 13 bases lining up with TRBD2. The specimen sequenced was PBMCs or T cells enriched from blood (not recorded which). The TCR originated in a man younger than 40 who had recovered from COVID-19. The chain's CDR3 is CASSPGLAGAREQYF. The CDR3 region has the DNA TGTGCCAGCAGCCCCGGACTAGCGGGAGCGAGGGAGCAGTACTTC.